The present TCR beta chain was sequenced within a study of blood T cell repertoires in COVID-19. Study as a whole: Sites across the United States, Italy and Spain contributed samples from acute and convalescent COVID-19.

Original data processing: Estimation of nucleated cell counts was performed using reference gene primer amplification. Sequenced by immunoSEQ multiplex PCR; TCRdb stores in-frame clones only, minus some. V, J and clone size were drawn from that table, and D and trimming were deduced from the DNA. The table records 200,000 to 300,000 clones, about 86% of them present only once. The CDR3 is 13 residues long. Trimming left V 6 bases short and J 2 bases short, with 11 bases between. Germline values: CDR1 WSHSY, CDR2 SAAADI. The source material was peripheral blood. This clonotype originated in a man aged 25-45 years with active or convalescent COVID-19. The chain recombines TRBV10-2 with TRBJ2-7, with TRBD1 as a possible D gene (5 bases). CDR3 residues: CASRTDRPYEQYF. The CDR3 coding sequence is TGCGCCAGCAGGACCGACAGACCCTACGAGCAGTACTTC.